Shown below are 21 T cell receptor beta chains from a single sample sequenced in a study of tumor and adjacent non-tumor tissue in lung cancer. RNA was extracted from bulk tissue without any cell sorting. More than 3 cm separated this lung sample from the edge of the tumor. The library came from three nested PCR rounds adapted from ARM-PCR protocols. TCRdb reprocessed the multiplex PCR reads via MiXCR and lists one record per CDR3 protein. The sample lists about 48,000 distinct CDR3 sequences, roughly 67% seen once, with approximately 31% in the top ten. The sample consisted of distant non-tumor lung tissue. All receptors derive from a woman in her seventies with non-small cell lung cancer.

This clonotype has a count of ten or more. The chain employs TRBV5-1 and TRBJ2-7, with 8 nucleotides matching TRBD2. From germline, CDR1 is SGHRS and CDR2 YFSETQ. The CDR3 runs 17 residues. Germline trimming cut 0 bases from V and 4 bases from J; bases unmatched to any gene: 12. DNA for the CDR3: TGCGCCAGCAGCTTGGAGGTTAGCGGGAACTTCGGGTACGAGCAGTACTTC. Protein product: CASSLEVSGNFGYEQYF. Filled out from reference TRBV5-1 and TRBJ2-7, the complete variable domain reads KAGVTQTPRYLIKTRGQQVTLSCSPISGHRSVSWYQQTPGQGLQFLFEYFSETQRNKGNFPGRFSGRQFSNSRSEMNVSTLELGDSALYLCASSLEVSGNFGYEQYFGPGTRLTVT.

About this clonotype itself: An end of the junction does not agree with germline; a read error may underlie this. The chain is built from TRBV6-1 and TRBJ2-1; D remains ambiguous. The CDR3 extends over 14 amino acids. Looked up from germline, CDR1 is MNHNS and CDR2 is SASEGT. As DNA, the CDR3 is TGTGTCAGCAAGCTGGACGGTGCCTACAATGAGCAGTTCTTC. It translates to CVSKLDGAYNEQFF.

To note about this clonotype: A much bigger clone sits one base away, suggesting this may be a read error. As DNA, the CDR3 is TGCAGTGTTAGCCCGGCGGATACGCAGTATTTT. Amino acids: CSVSPADTQYF. The genes are TRBV20-1 and TRBJ2-3; D is undetermined. The V end lost 7 bases, the J end lost 6 bases, and 11 bases lay between the germline ends. Per germline, CDR1 DFQATT and CDR2 SNEGSKA (reference sequence). The CDR3 sequence is 11 residues long.

Comments on this clonotype: Mismatch with germline at one junction end may stem from a read error. This rearrangement joins TRBV4-2 to TRBJ2-2; 10 bases are shared with TRBD1. In germline, CDR1 is LGHNA, CDR2 YNFKEQ. The CDR3 contains 17 residues. The CDR3 sequence: CASNHRQGAINTGELFF. CDR3 coding DNA: TGTGCTAGCAACCATAGACAGGGGGCAATAAACACCGGGGAGCTGTTTTTT.

The chain recombines TRBV20-1 with TRBJ2-2, with D uncertain. The CDR3 length is 14 residues. Trimming removed 4 bases from V and 2 bases from J, with 11 bases in between. The V gene's germline CDR1 is DFQATT and CDR2 SNEGSKA (reference sequence). CDR3 amino acids: CSAISAVNTGELFF. CDR3 nucleotide sequence: TGCAGTGCTATCAGTGCGGTTAACACCGGGGAGCTGTTTTTT.

This clonotype has at least ten counts. This chain uses TRBV10-3 with TRBJ2-7, with TRBD1 matching over 7 bases. Germline V CDR1 and CDR2: ENHRY, SYGVKD. The CDR3 contains 17 residues. With 6 bases clipped from V and 7 bases from J, the junction kept 21 bases outside the gene matches. For the CDR3, the DNA is TGTGCCATCAGCAACACTGCCGGACAGGCCGAAGGGGGTGAGCAGTACTTC. Its protein is CAISNTAGQAEGGEQYF.

This chain joins TRBV19 and TRBJ2-3; maybe TRBD2 (6 bases). V lost 1 base to trimming and J lost 5 bases, with 25 bases between them. The CDR3 extends over 19 amino acids. CDR1 and CDR2 (germline): LNHDA, SQIVND (reference sequence). The CDR3 is CASSIASGGLSFGLDTQYF. In DNA form, the CDR3 reads TGTGCCAGTAGTATAGCGTCCGGAGGGCTATCGTTCGGTTTAGATACGCAGTATTTT.

With regard to this clonotype: A much larger clone lies one base from this, so it may be a read error. The V gene is TRBV30, the J gene TRBJ1-1, with D tentatively TRBD1 (5 bases). Germline lookup yields CDR1 GTSNPN and CDR2 SVGIG (reference sequence). V lost 3 bases, J lost 7 bases, and 21 bases lay in between. This CDR3 contains 15 residues. CDR3: CAWRVTLAGPLEAFF. The CDR3 coding sequence is TGTGCCTGGAGAGTGACCCTCGCGGGGCCTCTTGAAGCTTTCTTT.

As to this clonotype: Given the absence of the conserved phenylalanine or tryptophan at the CDR3 end, a read error is likely. The rearrangement joins TRBV29-1 to TRBJ2-1; the D gene is possibly TRBD2 (5 bases). CDR3 length equals 13 residues. The germline gives CDR1 SQVTM, CDR2 ANQGSEA. V lost 4 bases to trimming and J lost 7 bases, with 14 bases between them. The CDR3 is CSVAITGDNEQFV. DNA of the CDR3: TGCAGCGTTGCAATAACCGGGGATAATGAGCAGTTCGTC.

Turning to this clonotype: A much larger clone sits a single nucleotide away, making a read error possible. The rearrangement links TRBV20-1 to TRBJ2-1, with D uncertain. The J call is uncertain, as TRBJ2-7 better fits the DNA end. This CDR3 comprises 14 residues. CDR1 and CDR2 from the germline V gene are DFQATT and SNEGSKA (reference sequence). The CDR3 DNA follows: TGCAGTGCAAACTCCGGGCATAGAGTCGATGAGCAGTACTTC. Its translation: CSANSGHRVDEQYF.

A word on this clonotype: Compared with germline, one end of the junction differs, possibly owing to a read error. The chain couples TRBV29-1 to TRBJ2-7, with D perhaps matching TRBD2 (5 bases). Germline V gives CDR1 SQVTM, CDR2 ANQGSEA. This CDR3 spans 16 amino acids. CDR3 nucleotide sequence: TGCATCGCCCTTTCATTCCCCGAGACGAAGGAGGACGAACAGTACTTC. Protein product: CIALSFPETKEDEQYF.

The chain joins TRBV6-5 to TRBJ2-3; D is possibly TRBD1 (5 bases). The V and J ends lost 0 bases and 11 bases respectively, with 18 bases between them. In germline, CDR1 is MNHEY, CDR2 SVGAGI. The CDR3 loop spans 15 amino acids. The DNA of the CDR3 is TGTGCCAGCAGTTACTCGTTTATGAACACAGGTGTGCAGTATTTT. Amino acids: CASSYSFMNTGVQYF.

As regards this clonotype: The germline gene is not matched at one end of the junction; a read error may be the cause. The chain is built from TRBV12-3 or TRBV12-4 and TRBJ1-2; 8 positions agree with TRBD1. The CDR3 is 16 residues long. Here the CDR3 reads CASSFFMTGVYYGYTF. The DNA for the CDR3 is TGTGCCAGTAGTTTCTTCATGACAGGGGTGTACTATGGCTACACCTTC.

Comment on this clonotype: A clone one base away is much larger, so this may be a read error. V usage is TRBV20-1 and J usage is TRBJ1-2; D may be TRBD1 (5 bases). The germline V gene has CDR1 DFQATT and CDR2 SNEGSKA (reference sequence). The V gene lost 4 bases and the J gene lost 3 bases, with 24 bases spanning the gap. The CDR3 is 17 amino acids. Here the CDR3 reads CSATGPTISIADYGYTF. The CDR3 DNA is TGCAGTGCTACGGGACCGACCATTTCCATAGCTGACTATGGCTACACCTTC.

This clonotype has more than one count but fewer than ten. The chain couples TRBV7-3 to TRBJ2-1, with 8 positions matching TRBD2. V lost 5 bases, J lost 6 bases, and 9 bases stayed unmatched. Germline V gene sequence: CDR1 SGHTA, CDR2 FQGTGA. The CDR3 contains 15 residues. The CDR3 coding sequence is TGTGCCAGCAGCACCCGAGCGGGAGAGGGCAATGAGCAGTTCTTC. This codes for CASSTRAGEGNEQFF.

Of note for this clonotype: One end of the junction fails to match germline, which may point to a read error. V is TRBV11-1 and J is TRBJ1-1, with D uncertain. The CDR3 loop spans 14 amino acids. CDR1 and CDR2 from the germline V gene are SGHAT and FQDESV (reference sequence). The CDR3: CAICSSRMNTEAFF. CDR3 coding DNA: TGTGCCATCTGCTCATCCCGTATGAATACTGAAGCTTTCTTT.

Details on this clonotype: At one boundary the junction diverges from the germline segment, which might be a read error. The genes are TRBV4-1 and TRBJ1-2; possible D gene TRBD1, 5 bases. The CDR3 is 15 residues long. Germline-derived CDR1 and CDR2 are MGHRA and YSYEKL. CDR3 nucleotide sequence: TGCGCCAGTAGCCAAGCGGGACGGATGAGCTATGGCTACACCTTC. Protein sequence: CASSQAGRMSYGYTF.

The rearrangement uses TRBV6-1 and TRBJ2-3; tentative D call: TRBD1 (6 bases). V was trimmed by 8 bases and J by 5 bases, leaving 17 bases between them. CDR1 is MNHNS, CDR2 SASEGT, per germline. The CDR3 consists of 14 residues. CDR3 sequence: CASDNRDKGDTQYF. CDR3 DNA sequence: TGTGCCAGCGACAACCGGGACAAGGGAGATACGCAGTATTTT.

As concerns this clonotype: A read error is likely, as this CDR3 ends without the conserved phenylalanine or tryptophan. The chain couples TRBV29-1 to TRBJ2-1, with TRBD2 matching over 14 bases. Germline V gene sequence: CDR1 SQVTM, CDR2 ANQGSEA. The length of the CDR3 is 15 residues. This CDR3 is CSVGLAGEIYNGQFI. The CDR3 DNA is TGCAGCGTGGGACTAGCGGGAGAGATCTACAATGGGCAGTTCATC.

This clonotype was observed a handful of times. A much larger clone sits a single nucleotide away, making a read error possible. The final CDR3 position lacks the conserved phenylalanine or tryptophan, pointing to a likely read error. The chain uses TRBV20-1 and TRBJ1-1; unclear D gene. The length of the CDR3 is 12 residues. Per germline, CDR1 DFQATT and CDR2 SNEGSKA (reference sequence). Deletions cut 2 bases from V and 1 base from J, with 5 bases between. The CDR3 coding sequence is TGCAGTGCTAGATTCACGAACACTGAAGCTTTCTCT. Its translation is CSARFTNTEAFS.

A remark on this clonotype: This may be a read error, as it is one base from a much larger clone. J is TRBJ2-7 and V is TRBV28; 9 nucleotides line up with TRBD1. Germline assignment: CDR1 MDHEN and CDR2 SYDVKM. The CDR3 extends over 14 amino acids. This chain's CDR3 is CGSAAGTGNYEQYF. For the CDR3, the DNA is TGTGGCAGCGCCGCCGGGACAGGGAACTACGAGCAGTACTTC.